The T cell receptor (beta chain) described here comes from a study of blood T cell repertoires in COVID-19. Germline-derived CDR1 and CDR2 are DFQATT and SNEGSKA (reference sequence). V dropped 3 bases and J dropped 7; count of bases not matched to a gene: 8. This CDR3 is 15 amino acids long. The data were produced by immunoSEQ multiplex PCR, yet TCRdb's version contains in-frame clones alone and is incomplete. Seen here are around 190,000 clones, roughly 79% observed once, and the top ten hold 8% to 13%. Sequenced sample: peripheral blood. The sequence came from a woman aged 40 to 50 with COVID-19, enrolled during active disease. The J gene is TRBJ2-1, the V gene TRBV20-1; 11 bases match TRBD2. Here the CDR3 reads CSASKASGGWNEQFF. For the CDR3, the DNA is TGCAGTGCTAGTAAAGCTAGCGGGGGGTGGAATGAGCAGTTCTTC.